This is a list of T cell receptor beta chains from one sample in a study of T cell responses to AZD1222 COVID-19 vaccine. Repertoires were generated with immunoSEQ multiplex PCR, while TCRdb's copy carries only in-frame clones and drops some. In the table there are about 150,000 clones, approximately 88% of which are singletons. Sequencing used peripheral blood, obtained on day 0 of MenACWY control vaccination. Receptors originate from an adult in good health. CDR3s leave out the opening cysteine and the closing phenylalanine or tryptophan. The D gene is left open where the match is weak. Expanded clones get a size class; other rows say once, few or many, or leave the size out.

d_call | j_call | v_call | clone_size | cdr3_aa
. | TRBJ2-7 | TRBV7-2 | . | ASSQYRDSYEQY
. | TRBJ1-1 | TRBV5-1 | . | ASSLEGGQNTEAF
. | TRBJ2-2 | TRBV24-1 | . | ATSPSGQGKTGELF
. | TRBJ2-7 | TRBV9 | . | ASSRGAVGTGREQY
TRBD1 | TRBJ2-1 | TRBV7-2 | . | ASRSAGQGTYNEQF
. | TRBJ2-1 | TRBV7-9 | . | ASSLARLVYNEQF
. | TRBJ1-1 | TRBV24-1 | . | ATSDSDTAVPPEAF
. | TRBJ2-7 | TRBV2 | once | ASSDPTLQTSYEQY
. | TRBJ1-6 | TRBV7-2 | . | ASSLVALALH
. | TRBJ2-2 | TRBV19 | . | ASTGEGGYTGELF
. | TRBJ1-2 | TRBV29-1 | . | SVGLDSFYGYT
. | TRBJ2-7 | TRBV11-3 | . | ASSPRGAVIEQY
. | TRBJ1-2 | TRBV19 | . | ASSDNVYGYT
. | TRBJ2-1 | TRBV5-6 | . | ASRPGSYNEQF
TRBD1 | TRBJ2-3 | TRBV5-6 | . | ASSLRTGSTDTQY
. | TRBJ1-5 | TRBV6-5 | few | ASSSGSGGNQPQH
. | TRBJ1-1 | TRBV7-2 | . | ASTLRTPFTEAF
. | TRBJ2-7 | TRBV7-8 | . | ASSLNQRGYEQY
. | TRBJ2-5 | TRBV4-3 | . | ASSQDKGQGGETQY
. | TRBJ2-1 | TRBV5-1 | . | ASSLRLVSSYNEQF
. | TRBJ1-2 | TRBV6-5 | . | ATRGGRVYGYT
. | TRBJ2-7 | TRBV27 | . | ASSSQLHEQY
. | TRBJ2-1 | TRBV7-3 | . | ASSLSKYNEQF
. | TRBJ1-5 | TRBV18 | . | ASSGGNSNQPQH
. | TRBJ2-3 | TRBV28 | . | ASSGDGGPDTQY
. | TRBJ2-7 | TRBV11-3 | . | ASSSDGSSYEQY
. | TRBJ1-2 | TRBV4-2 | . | ASTRDNYGYT
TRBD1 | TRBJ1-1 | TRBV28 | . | ASNTGGGTEAF
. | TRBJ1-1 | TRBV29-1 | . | SVYRDPTSF
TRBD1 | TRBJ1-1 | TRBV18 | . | ASSPGQGYTEAF
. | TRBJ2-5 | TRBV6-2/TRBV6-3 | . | ASSYSRPLGETQY
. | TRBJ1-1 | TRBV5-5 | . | ASSPVWGGEAF
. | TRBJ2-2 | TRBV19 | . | ASSMGGQPTGELF
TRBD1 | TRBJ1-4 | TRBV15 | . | ATSRTPGQINEKLF
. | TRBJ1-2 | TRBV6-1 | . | ASSERDNYGYT